This T cell receptor beta chain was recovered during a study of blood T cell repertoires in COVID-19. In the study overall: T cells, B-cell-depleted T cells, or PBMCs supplied cDNA or gDNA.

The CDR3 covers 17 residues. Germline V gene data show CDR1 as LGHNA and CDR2 as YSLEER. Unmatched junction bases numbered 15, after V lost 5 bases and J lost 5 bases. Methods used by the authors: Amplified reference gene primers provided the basis for estimating nucleated cell counts. The assay was immunoSEQ multiplex PCR, and TCRdb's table has in-frame clones only and misses some. V and J calls and clone size are as listed in that table; D and trimming were resolved from the DNA. This table has some 700,000 clones, 90% appearing once. This TCR derives from a woman between 18 and 29 years old with acute or convalescent COVID-19. The chain is built from TRBV4-3 and TRBJ1-2; 9 bases align to TRBD1. Sequenced sample: peripheral blood. The CDR3 bases are TGCGCCAGCAGCTCTTTTTCCGGGACAGGGTCTAGGTATGGCTACACCTTC. Translated: CASSSFSGTGSRYGYTF.